This T cell receptor beta chain was recorded in a study of post-analysis software for immune sequencing data. Across the whole study: The courses of disease that were included comprised relapsing-remitting, secondary progressive and progressive-relapsing multiple sclerosis. Study-wide results and caveats: With TRBV5-6, TRBV5-1 and TRBV20-1 included, five TRBV segments were more frequent in patients than in controls. Strong co-clustering by F measure was evident for samples that had been prepared in the same batch.

The CDR3 is 13 amino acids. V lost 5 bases and J lost 1, with 9 bases in between. Prepared libraries of TCR beta cDNA carried unique molecular identifiers. Each sample of about 0.95 to 11 million input T cells yielded around 500,000 cDNA molecules, so each molecule approximated one T cell. TCRdb ran MiXCR on the PCR reads and lists one entry per CDR3 protein. The sample lists roughly 600,000 distinct CDR3 sequences, 44% seen once, with around 1.7% in the top ten. As to this clonotype: Its antigen is as yet unknown.

The sequence was obtained from a girl aged 10 to 17 with multiple sclerosis. Sequences were obtained from blood. The V and J genes are TRBV12-3 or TRBV12-4 and TRBJ2-7; D assignment may be TRBD1 or TRBD2 (6 bases each). CDR3 in amino acids: CASSRGTSYEQYF. The CDR3, as DNA: TGTGCCAGCAGTCGCGGGACATCCTACGAGCAGTACTTC.